Following are 24 T cell receptor beta chains from one sample sequenced in a study of blood T cells in healthy people across ages. For the second PCR, which ran for 7 to 11 cycles, a sample-barcoded 5' primer and a J-beta primer mix were used. TCRdb processed the 5' RACE reads anew with MiXCR; each CDR3 protein has one entry. The profile shows around 1,100,000 distinct CDR3 sequences, 35% to 45% of them singletons. The material sequenced was blood. These receptors originate from a man between 18 and 29 years old in good health.

V usage is TRBV11-2 and J usage is TRBJ1-2; D is perhaps TRBD1 (5 bases). This CDR3 region has 17 residues. The ends were cut back, 4 bases at V and 2 bases at J, with 20 bases in the middle. Per germline, CDR1 SGHAT and CDR2 FQNNGV. As DNA, the CDR3 is TGTGCCAGCAGCTCTCTCACTTGTCGGGGCCCGAACTATGGCTACACCTTC. Translating gives CASSSLTCRGPNYGYTF.

As regards this clonotype: Sequence at one end of the junction differs from germline and may be a read error. The CDR3 bases are TGCAGTGCTGGGACAGGGCGTAATGAAAAACCGTTTTTT. Protein product: CSAGTGRNEKPFF. V and J are TRBV20-1 and TRBJ1-4, with TRBD1 matching 9 bases. CDR3 length equals 13 residues. In germline, CDR1 is DFQATT, CDR2 SNEGSKA (reference sequence).

V gene TRBV20-1 combines with J gene TRBJ2-3; D perhaps matches TRBD2 (5 bases). In germline, CDR1 is DFQATT, CDR2 SNEGSKA (reference sequence). Between the trimmed V and J ends, which lost 0 bases and 0 bases, there was a span of 10 bases. CDR3 size: 15 residues. The CDR3 loop is CSARDDYLSTDTQYF. In nucleotides, the CDR3 is TGCAGTGCTAGAGATGACTACCTCAGCACAGATACGCAGTATTTT.

This clonotype was observed many times. The chain has TRBV7-2 and TRBJ2-4; no firm D call. CDR3 length: 16 residues. CDR1 SGHTA and CDR2 FQGNSA come from the germline V gene. The V gene lost 5 bases and the J gene lost 3 bases, with 17 bases spanning the gap. CDR3 DNA: TGTGCCAGCAGCGTCGAGGCCCCTTCCGTCAAAAACATTCAGTACTTC. Translating it yields CASSVEAPSVKNIQYF. The variable domain in full, with the rest retrieved from reference TRBV7-2 and TRBJ2-4, is GAGVSQSPSNKVTEKGKDVELRCDPISGHTALYWYRQSLGQGLEFLIYFQGNSAPDKSGLPSDRFSAERTGGSVSTLTIQRTQQEDSAVYLCASSVEAPSVKNIQYFGAGTRLSVL.

This clonotype occurred a few times. The J gene is TRBJ2-1, the V gene TRBV2; tentative D call: TRBD2 (6 bases). Germline assignment: CDR1 SNHLY and CDR2 FYNNEI. CDR3 length: 15 amino acids. Trimming pared 7 bases from V and 2 bases from J, leaving 15 bases between. The DNA for the CDR3 is TGTGCCAGCACAATACTAGCCGCGGCCTACAATGAGCAGTTCTTC. As protein: CASTILAAAYNEQFF.

V is TRBV12-5 and J is TRBJ1-2; D call uncertain. Germline V gene lookup returns CDR1 LGHNT and CDR2 FRNRAP. CDR3 length: 14 residues. V lost 5 bases and J 2 bases, leaving 12 bases between the germline ends. The CDR3 spells CASGTTTVNYGYTF. DNA for the CDR3: TGTGCTAGTGGTACGACAACAGTGAACTATGGCTACACCTTC. The variable domain in full, with the rest retrieved from reference TRBV12-5 and TRBJ1-2, is DARVTQTPRHKVTEMGQEVTMRCQPILGHNTVFWYRQTMMQGLELLAYFRNRAPLDDSGMPKDRFSAEMPDATLATLKIQPSEPRDSAVYFCASGTTTVNYGYTFGSGTRLTVV.

The sample holds a few counts of this clonotype. The rearrangement joins TRBV20-1 to TRBJ2-7, with 9 bases aligning to TRBD1. The CDR3 runs 15 residues. Germline CDR1 is DFQATT and CDR2 is SNEGSKA (reference sequence). V was clipped by 3 bases and J by 4 bases; unmatched bases: 10. Here the CDR3 reads CSARGPGQGYYEQYF. The DNA of the CDR3 is TGCAGTGCTAGGGGACCGGGACAGGGATATTACGAGCAGTACTTC.

CDR3 region: CASSPTGGAPYGYTF. The CDR3 DNA is TGTGCCAGCAGTCCCACAGGGGGCGCTCCCTATGGCTACACCTTC. This chain uses TRBV11-2 with TRBJ1-2, with 9 bases that match TRBD1. V trimming: 6 bases; J trimming: 4 bases; junction bases outside the gene matches: 9. The CDR3 runs 15 residues. Germline CDR1 SGHAT, CDR2 FQNNGV.

Only one count was recorded for this clonotype. V usage is TRBV12-3 or TRBV12-4 and J usage is TRBJ2-5, with D maybe TRBD1 (5 bases). CDR3 length equals 13 residues. V was cut by 8 bases and J by 1 base, with 11 bases left in between. CDR3 bases: TGTGCCAGCGTAGGGGCGGCCCAAGAGACCCAGTACTTC. It yields the protein CASVGAAQETQYF.

To note about this clonotype: The junction shows a germline mismatch at one end, possibly a read error. The chain uses TRBV5-6 and TRBJ2-7; TRBD2 might be the D (5 bases). CDR1 is SGHDT and CDR2 is YYEEEE in the germline V gene. CDR3 length equals 13 residues. The CDR3 protein is CASSHRESSERYF. The CDR3 DNA follows: TGTGCCAGCAGTCATAGGGAGTCAAGCGAGCGGTACTTC.

This clonotype was observed a handful of times. J is TRBJ2-3 and V is TRBV9; 9 bases align to TRBD2. Germline V gives CDR1 SGDLS, CDR2 YYNGEE. This CDR3 comprises 14 residues. The V and J ends lost 2 bases and 5 bases, in that order; junction bases with no gene match: 3. The CDR3 here is CASSVVLAGDTQYF. CDR3 nucleotides: TGTGCCAGCAGCGTGGTACTAGCGGGAGATACGCAGTATTTT.

The chain employs TRBV7-9 and TRBJ2-1, with 7 nucleotides matching TRBD2. Looked up from germline, CDR1 is SEHNR and CDR2 is FQNEAQ (reference sequence). The CDR3 is made up of 18 amino acids. The J segment lost 0 bases and the V segment lost 5 bases, leaving 13 bases of the junction unmatched. The CDR3: CASSQWAGVPSSYNEQFF. The CDR3 nucleotides are TGTGCCAGCAGCCAGTGGGCGGGGGTCCCGAGCTCCTACAATGAGCAGTTCTTC.

This clonotype has more than one count but fewer than ten. This chain links TRBV4-3 with TRBJ1-1; D is perhaps TRBD1 (6 bases). The CDR3 is 15 amino acids. Between the trimmed V and J ends, which lost 0 bases and 10 bases, there was a span of 18 bases. In germline, CDR1 is LGHNA, CDR2 YSLEER. Here the CDR3 DNA reads TGCGCCAGCAGCCAAGAATGGGAAGACGGGGGCTCAGCTTTCTTT. Protein product: CASSQEWEDGGSAFF.

The chain couples TRBV20-1 to TRBJ1-2; 7 positions agree with TRBD1. CDR1 is DFQATT, CDR2 SNEGSKA, per germline (reference sequence). This CDR3 region has 13 residues. The trim removed 4 bases at V and 8 bases at J, leaving 10 bases unmatched. This chain's CDR3 is CSAIPGQFSGYTF. CDR3 nucleotides: TGCAGTGCTATACCGGGACAGTTTTCCGGCTACACCTTC.

With respect to this clonotype: At one end the junction does not follow the germline gene, possibly because of a read error. The CDR3 DNA sequence: TGTGTCAGCGCTAAAGACAGGGCGGGTTACAATGAGCAGTTCTTC. It codes for CVSAKDRAGYNEQFF. The chain recombines TRBV14 with TRBJ2-1; 7 bases map to TRBD1. In germline, CDR1 is SGHDN, CDR2 FVKESK. CDR3 length: 15 residues.

With respect to this clonotype: Sequence at one end of the junction differs from germline and may be a read error. This chain uses TRBV7-9 with TRBJ2-3; 7 bases are shared with TRBD2. The CDR3 runs 16 residues. The V gene's germline CDR1 is SEHNR and CDR2 FQNEAQ (reference sequence). This CDR3 is CTSSLGEGSGPDTQYF. CDR3 coding DNA: TGTACCAGCAGCTTAGGGGAGGGAAGCGGACCAGATACGCAGTATTTT. Drawing the rest from reference TRBV7-9 and TRBJ2-3, the complete variable domain is DTGVSQNPRHKITKRGQNVTFRCDPISEHNRLYWYRQTLGQGPEFLTYFQNEAQLEKSRLLSDRFSAERPKGSFSTLEIQRTEQGDSAMYLCTSSLGEGSGPDTQYFGPGTRLTVL.

In regard to this clonotype: Compared with germline, one end of the junction differs, possibly owing to a read error. The rearrangement uses TRBV3-1 and TRBJ1-5; a possible D gene is TRBD1 (5 bases). There are 14 residues in the CDR3. Germline CDR1 reads LGHDT; CDR2 reads YNNKEL (reference sequence). DNA of the CDR3: TGTGCCAGCAGCCAAGGGGGGAGCAGTCAGCCCCAGCATTTT. Translation gives CASSQGGSSQPQHF.

The chain employs TRBV29-1 and TRBJ2-7, with D tentatively TRBD1 (5 bases). The V end lost 2 bases, the J end lost 3 bases, and 8 bases lay between the germline ends. CDR3 size: 12 residues. The germline gives CDR1 SQVTM, CDR2 ANQGSEA. CDR3 nucleotides: TGCAGCGTTGAAAAGGGGCGCTACGAGCAGTACTTC. It is translated as CSVEKGRYEQYF.

The count of this clonotype is one. The rearrangement joins TRBV3-1 to TRBJ2-7, with 8 bases that match TRBD2. Matching the DNA end better, TRBJ2-5 makes the J call doubtful. This CDR3 is 14 amino acids long. Germline CDR1 and CDR2: LGHDT and YNNKEL (reference sequence). The CDR3 sequence is CASSPRTSWGTQYF. CDR3 nucleotide sequence: TGTGCCAGCAGCCCTAGGACTAGCTGGGGGACCCAGTACTTC.

The V and J genes are TRBV7-2 and TRBJ2-7; D is possibly TRBD1 (6 bases). Germline CDR1 is SGHTA and CDR2 is FQGNSA. The V gene lost 4 bases and the J gene lost 2 bases, with 21 bases spanning the gap. The CDR3 has 17 residues. This CDR3 is CASSYPRDMGVPYEQYF. CDR3 DNA: TGTGCCAGCAGCTACCCCCGGGACATGGGGGTCCCCTACGAGCAGTACTTC.

There are many counts of this clonotype. CDR3 amino acids: CSSDRGSTDTQYF. The CDR3, as DNA: TGCAGCTCGGACAGGGGAAGCACAGATACGCAGTATTTT. The gene calls are TRBV29-1 and TRBJ2-3; 9 bases line up with TRBD1. CDR3 length: 13 residues. The germline V gene has CDR1 SQVTM and CDR2 ANQGSEA. The junction had 3 bases not matched to a gene; V was cut back by 8 bases and J by 0 bases.

V is TRBV7-9 and J is TRBJ1-1; possibly TRBD1 for D (5 bases). The CDR3 is 12 residues long. The germline V gene has CDR1 SEHNR and CDR2 FQNEAQ (reference sequence). V was shortened by 0 bases and J by 9 bases, with 8 bases between the two germline ends. DNA of the CDR3: TGTGCCAGCAGCTTAGCGAAGGGGAAAGCTTTCTTT. Its protein is CASSLAKGKAFF.

This chain links TRBV12-3 or TRBV12-4 with TRBJ1-3; D unclear. Trimming took 5 bases from V and 1 from J, leaving 12 bases between them. This CDR3 is built from 15 residues. The CDR3 nucleotides are TGTGCCAGCAGTGGGCGGCTCCCTTCTGGAAACACCATATATTTT. Protein product: CASSGRLPSGNTIYF.

This clonotype showed up just once. V and J are TRBV6-2 or TRBV6-3 and TRBJ1-1, with unresolved D. The CDR3 has 14 residues. Germline V CDR1 and CDR2: MNHEY, SVGEGT. Trimming stripped 0 bases from V and 4 bases from J, with 9 bases between. This CDR3 is CASSYSSSSTEAFF. The CDR3 DNA reads TGTGCCAGCAGTTACTCGTCCAGCTCCACTGAAGCTTTCTTT.